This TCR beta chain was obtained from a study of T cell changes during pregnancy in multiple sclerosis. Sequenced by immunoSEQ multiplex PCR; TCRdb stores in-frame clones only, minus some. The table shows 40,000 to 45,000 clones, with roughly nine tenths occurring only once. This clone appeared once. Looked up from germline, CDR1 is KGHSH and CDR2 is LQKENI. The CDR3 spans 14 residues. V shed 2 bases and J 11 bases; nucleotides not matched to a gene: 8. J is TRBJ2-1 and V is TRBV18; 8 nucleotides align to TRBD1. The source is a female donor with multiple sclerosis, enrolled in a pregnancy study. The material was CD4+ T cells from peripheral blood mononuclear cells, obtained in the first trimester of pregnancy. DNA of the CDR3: TGTGCCAGCTCACCAGAGGGACAGGCGACTCAGCAGTTCTTC. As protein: CASSPEGQATQQFF.